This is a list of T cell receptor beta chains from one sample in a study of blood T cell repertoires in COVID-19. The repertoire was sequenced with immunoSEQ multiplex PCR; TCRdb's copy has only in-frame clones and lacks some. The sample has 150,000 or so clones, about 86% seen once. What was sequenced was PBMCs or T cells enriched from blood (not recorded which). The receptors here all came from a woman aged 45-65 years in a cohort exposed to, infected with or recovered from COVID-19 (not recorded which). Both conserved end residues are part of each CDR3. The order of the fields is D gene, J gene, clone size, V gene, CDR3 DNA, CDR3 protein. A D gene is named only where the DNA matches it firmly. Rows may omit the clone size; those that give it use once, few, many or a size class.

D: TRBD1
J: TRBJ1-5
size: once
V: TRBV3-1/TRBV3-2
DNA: TGTGCCAGCAGCCAAGGGCAGGACAGGGGGCGCGGCAATCAGCCCCAGCATTTT
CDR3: CASSQGQDRGRGNQPQHF

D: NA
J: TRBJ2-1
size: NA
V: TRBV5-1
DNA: TGCGCCAGCAGCTTTATAGCGGAATCCTACAATGAGCAGTTCTTC
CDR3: CASSFIAESYNEQFF

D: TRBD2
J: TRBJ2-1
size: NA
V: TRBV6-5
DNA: TGTGCCAGCAGTTACTCCCGGACTAGCGGGAGCAATGAGCAGTTCTTC
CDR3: CASSYSRTSGSNEQFF

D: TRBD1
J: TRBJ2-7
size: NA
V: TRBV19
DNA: TGTGCCACTTCTGGGGTAGACAGGGCGAGCTCCTACGAGCAGTACTTC
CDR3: CATSGVDRASSYEQYF

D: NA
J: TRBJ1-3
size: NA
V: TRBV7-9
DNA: TGTGCCAGCAGCTTACTGGGGCTGGTCGGAAACACCATATATTTT
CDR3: CASSLLGLVGNTIYF

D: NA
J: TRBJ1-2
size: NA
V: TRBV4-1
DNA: TGCGCCAGCAGCCAAGCCTCGGGGGAGAAGGACTATGGCTACACCTTC
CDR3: CASSQASGEKDYGYTF

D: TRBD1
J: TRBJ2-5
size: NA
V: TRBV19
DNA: TGTGCCAGTAGTGGGTGGGGGCAGGGGGCACGAGAGACCCAGTACTTC
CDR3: CASSGWGQGARETQYF

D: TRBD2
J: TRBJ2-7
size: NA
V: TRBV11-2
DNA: TGTGCCAGCAGCTTAGCTGCCGGGACTAGCGGGAGCCAGCAGTACTTC
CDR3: CASSLAAGTSGSQQYF

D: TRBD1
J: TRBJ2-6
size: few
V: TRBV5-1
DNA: TGCGCCAGCAGCAAAGGGCCGGGACAGGATTTCTCTGGGGCCAACGTCCTGACTTTC
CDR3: CASSKGPGQDFSGANVLTF

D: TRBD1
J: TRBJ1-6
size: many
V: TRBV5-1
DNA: TGCGCCAGCAGCTGGGGACAGGGACTGGATTCACCCCTCCACTTT
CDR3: CASSWGQGLDSPLHF

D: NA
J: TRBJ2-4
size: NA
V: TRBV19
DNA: TGTGCCAGTAGTATAGTGGGGCAGGGGTACACCAAAAACATTCAGTACTTC
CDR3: CASSIVGQGYTKNIQYF

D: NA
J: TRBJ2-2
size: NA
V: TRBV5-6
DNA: TGTGCCAGCAGCCCCCTAGCCTACACCGGGGAGCTGTTTTTT
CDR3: CASSPLAYTGELFF

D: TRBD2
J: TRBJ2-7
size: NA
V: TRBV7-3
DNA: TGTGCCAGCAGCTTGCGCGGGGGGGACGTAACCTACGAGCAGTACTTC
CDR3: CASSLRGGDVTYEQYF

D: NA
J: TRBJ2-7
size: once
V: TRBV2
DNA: TGTGCCAGCAGTGAAGCGCCCAGTTCCGAGCAGTACTTC
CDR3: CASSEAPSSEQYF

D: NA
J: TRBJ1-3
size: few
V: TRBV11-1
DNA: TGTGCCAGCAGCCCGACCCGGGACAAGTATGGAAACACCATATATTTT
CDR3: CASSPTRDKYGNTIYF

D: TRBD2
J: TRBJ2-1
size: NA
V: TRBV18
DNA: TGTGCCAGCTCACAATCAACGGGAGGCAATGAGCAGTTCTTC
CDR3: CASSQSTGGNEQFF

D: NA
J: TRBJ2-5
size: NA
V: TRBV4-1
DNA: TGCGCCAGCAGCTACAGTCCATCGGCTTGGGAGACCCAGTACTTC
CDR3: CASSYSPSAWETQYF

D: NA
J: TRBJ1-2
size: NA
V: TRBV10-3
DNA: TGTGCCATCAGTTCGACAGTGGACTATGGCTACACCTTC
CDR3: CAISSTVDYGYTF

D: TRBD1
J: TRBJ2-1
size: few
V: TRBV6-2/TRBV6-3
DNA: TGTGCCAGCAGTTATGGTAGGGACAGGGAAGTAAATGAGCAGTTCTTC
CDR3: CASSYGRDREVNEQFF

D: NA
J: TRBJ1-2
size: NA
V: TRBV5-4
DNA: TGTGCCAGCAGCCCAGGACAGATCTATGGCTACACCTTC
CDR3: CASSPGQIYGYTF

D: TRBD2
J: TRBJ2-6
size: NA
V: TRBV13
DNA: TGTGCCAGCCAGAGTAGCGGGGCTGGGGCCAACGTCCTGACTTTC
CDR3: CASQSSGAGANVLTF

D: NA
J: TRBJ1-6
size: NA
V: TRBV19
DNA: TGTGCCAGTCACGACAGGTGGCCCCCCAATTCACCCCTCCACTTT
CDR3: CASHDRWPPNSPLHF

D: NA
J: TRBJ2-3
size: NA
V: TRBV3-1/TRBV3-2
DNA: TGTGCCAGCAGCCAGGTCGAGGAGGGGCGTTACACAGATACGCAGTATTTT
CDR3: CASSQVEEGRYTDTQYF

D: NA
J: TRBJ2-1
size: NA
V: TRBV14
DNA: TGTGCCAGCAGCCAAGATTTTGGGGGGAATGAGCAGTTCTTC
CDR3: CASSQDFGGNEQFF

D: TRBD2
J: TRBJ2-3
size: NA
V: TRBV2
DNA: TGTGCCAGCAGTGCTGGCGGGGGGGCAAGGGATACGCAGTATTTT
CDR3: CASSAGGGARDTQYF

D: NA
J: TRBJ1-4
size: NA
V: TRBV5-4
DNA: TGTGCCAGCAGCCGGGAAAATGAAAAACTGTTTTTT
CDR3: CASSRENEKLFF